Presented here are 22 T cell receptor beta chains from one specimen sequenced in a study of post-analysis software for immune sequencing data. Study conclusions and caveats: Several TRBV segments, TRBV5-6, TRBV5-1 and TRBV20-1 among them, were found more frequent in patients than controls.

The antigens of these receptors remain unknown. TCR beta cDNA libraries included unique molecular identifiers. TCRdb ran MiXCR on the PCR reads and lists one entry per CDR3 protein. The profile covers hundreds of thousands of distinct CDR3 sequences, with approximately 60% appearing a single time and roughly 12% taken by the ten largest. The sample comprised blood. These receptors all come from a girl aged 2-10 years with multiple sclerosis.

The rearrangement uses TRBV5-6 and TRBJ2-3; no clear D gene. V shed 0 bases and J shed 5 bases, with 13 bases lying between them. The germline gives CDR1 SGHDT, CDR2 YYEEEE. The CDR3 runs to 15 residues. CDR3: CASSLAGTDQDTQYF. In DNA form, the CDR3 reads TGTGCCAGCAGCTTGGCCGGCACAGACCAAGATACGCAGTATTTT. The variable domain in full, completed from reference TRBV5-6 and TRBJ2-3, reads DAGVTQSPTHLIKTRGQQVTLRCSPKSGHDTVSWYQQALGQGPQFIFQYYEEEERQRGNFPDRFSGHQFPNYSSELNVNALLLGDSALYLCASSLAGTDQDTQYFGPGTRLTVL.

The chain links TRBV18 to TRBJ2-3; no definite D call. Germline CDR1 and CDR2: KGHSH and LQKENI. This CDR3 is 13 amino acids long. The V end was cut by 5 bases, the J end by 3 bases, with 9 bases between. DNA of the CDR3: TGTGCCAGCTCAGCTAGGTTTACAGATACGCAGTATTTT. It encodes CASSARFTDTQYF.

This clonotype was seen a few times. This rearrangement joins TRBV20-1 to TRBJ2-3; 12 nucleotides agree with TRBD2. This CDR3 has 17 amino acids. V lost 6 bases, J lost 0 bases, and 10 bases stayed unmatched. From germline, CDR1 is DFQATT and CDR2 SNEGSKA (reference sequence). CDR3 sequence (DNA): TGCAGTGCCCCCAGGACTAGCGGGATCGCTAGCACAGATACGCAGTATTTT. Protein sequence: CSAPRTSGIASTDTQYF.

This clonotype has just a few counts. The chain employs TRBV5-1 and TRBJ2-3; no definite D call. The CDR3 has 13 residues. In germline, CDR1 is SGHRS, CDR2 YFSETQ. The V end was cut by 6 bases, the J end by 2 bases, with 10 bases between. In nucleotides, the CDR3 is TGCGCCAGCACCGAACCCCTCACAGATACGCAGTATTTT. Translating it yields CASTEPLTDTQYF. The full variable domain, completed using reference TRBV5-1 and TRBJ2-3, is KAGVTQTPRYLIKTRGQQVTLSCSPISGHRSVSWYQQTPGQGLQFLFEYFSETQRNKGNFPGRFSGRQFSNSRSEMNVSTLELGDSALYLCASTEPLTDTQYFGPGTRLTVL.

This sequence joins TRBV6-5 and TRBJ1-3; 7 bases are a match to TRBD1. This CDR3 is 16 amino acids long. Trimming removed 0 bases from V and 2 bases from J; junction bases left unmatched: 4. Per germline, CDR1 MNHEY and CDR2 SVGAGI. The CDR3 sequence: CASSYSRQGTGNTIYF. CDR3 coding DNA: TGTGCCAGCAGTTACTCAAGACAGGGAACTGGAAACACCATATATTTT.

In its sample, this clonotype was seen many times. The rearrangement joins TRBV7-2 to TRBJ2-3; TRBD1 agrees at 9 bases. The CDR3 totals 13 residues. J gave up 4 bases and V 5 bases, and 1 base lay outside the gene matches. CDR1 is SGHTA and CDR2 is FQGNSA in the germline V gene. The CDR3 region is CASSRQGADTQYF. The CDR3 DNA reads as TGTGCCAGCAGCCGACAGGGGGCAGATACGCAGTATTTT.

J is TRBJ2-1 and V is TRBV7-6, with D unclear. This CDR3 contains 13 residues. V was shortened by 1 base and J by 6 bases, with 7 bases between the two germline ends. CDR1 SGHVS and CDR2 FNYEAQ come from the germline V gene. The CDR3 DNA is TGTGCCAGCAGCTTAGAGTCGTCCAATGAGCAGTTCTTC. Encoded protein: CASSLESSNEQFF. Filled out from reference TRBV7-6 and TRBJ2-1, the complete variable domain reads GAGVSQSPRYKVTKRGQDVALRCDPISGHVSLYWYRQALGQGPEFLTYFNYEAQQDKSGLPNDRFSAERPEGSISTLTIQRTEQRDSAMYRCASSLESSNEQFFGPGTRLTVL.

The CDR3 nucleotides are TGTGCCAGCAGCCAAGATTGGAAGGGGAGGGACAGTGGCTACACCTTC. Translating gives CASSQDWKGRDSGYTF. This chain connects TRBV14 to TRBJ1-2; 7 positions agree with TRBD1. CDR1 is SGHDN and CDR2 is FVKESK in the germline V gene. V lost 0 bases, J lost 7 bases, and 11 bases stayed unmatched. The CDR3 runs to 16 residues.

J is TRBJ2-7 and V is TRBV11-2, with D possibly TRBD1 on 5 matching bases. Per germline, CDR1 SGHAT and CDR2 FQNNGV. Trimming left V 3 bases short and J 0 bases short, with 9 bases between. The CDR3 loop spans 14 amino acids. CDR3 sequence reads: CASSFVQGSYEQYF. The CDR3 coding sequence is TGTGCCAGCAGCTTCGTCCAGGGCTCCTACGAGCAGTACTTC.

J is TRBJ2-4 and V is TRBV27; TRBD1 matches at 11 bases. CDR3 length: 19 amino acids. The trim removed 1 base at V and 1 base at J, leaving 9 bases unmatched. Germline loops: CDR1 MNHEY, CDR2 SMNVEV (reference sequence). Here the CDR3 reads CASSLLPGQGAMAKNIQYF. CDR3 nucleotides: TGTGCCAGCAGTTTATTACCAGGACAGGGGGCGATGGCCAAAAACATTCAGTACTTC.

A single count supports this clonotype. The chain joins TRBV29-1 to TRBJ1-5, with unresolved D. Trimming pared 6 bases from V and 0 bases from J, leaving 15 bases between. CDR3 size: 15 residues. CDR1 and CDR2 from the germline V gene are SQVTM and ANQGSEA. This CDR3 reads CSVLGSGSSNQPQHF. CDR3 nucleotides: TGCAGCGTCCTAGGGTCCGGGAGTAGCAATCAGCCCCAGCATTTT.

This chain links TRBV15 with TRBJ2-7, with TRBD2 identical over 9 bases. Germline loops: CDR1 LNHNV, CDR2 YYDKDF (reference sequence). The CDR3 is 14 residues long. The ends lost 5 bases at V and 3 bases at J; junction bases unmatched: 5. The chain's CDR3 is CATSVAGVGYEQYF. The CDR3 DNA follows: TGTGCCACCAGCGTAGCGGGAGTCGGCTACGAGCAGTACTTC.

DNA for the CDR3: TGCAGTGCTAGTCTCCTTCTCCTCGAGCAGTACTTC. This encodes CSASLLLLEQYF. The V gene is TRBV20-1, the J gene TRBJ2-7; D is undetermined. Between the trimmed V and J ends, which lost 3 bases and 6 bases, there was a span of 12 bases. CDR3 size: 12 residues. Germline V gives CDR1 DFQATT, CDR2 SNEGSKA (reference sequence).

There are a few counts of this clonotype. V is TRBV6-1 and J is TRBJ1-2; D not certain. Germline values: CDR1 MNHNS, CDR2 SASEGT. This CDR3 is built from 14 residues. Trimming left V 10 bases short and J 6 bases short, with 21 bases between. Here the CDR3 reads CATSGVRGSHGYTF. The CDR3 bases are TGTGCCACCTCTGGCGTCCGAGGAAGTCATGGCTACACCTTC.

J is TRBJ1-5 and V is TRBV20-1, with TRBD1 identical over 7 bases. Unmatched junction bases numbered 6, after V lost 3 bases and J lost 7 bases. The CDR3 is 13 residues long. Germline V lookup: CDR1 DFQATT, CDR2 SNEGSKA (reference sequence). In DNA, the CDR3 is TGCAGTGCTAGGGACAGGTCGGACCAGCCCCAGCATTTT. Residues: CSARDRSDQPQHF.

This clonotype came up a few times. This sequence joins TRBV14 and TRBJ2-3, with TRBD1 identical over 8 bases. Germline V gives CDR1 SGHDN, CDR2 FVKESK. This CDR3 is built from 16 residues. V trimming: 4 bases; J trimming: 5 bases; junction bases outside the gene matches: 11. The CDR3 nucleotides are TGTGCCAGCAGCCCCCTCGAACAGGGGGAAGGAGATACGCAGTATTTT. Translated: CASSPLEQGEGDTQYF.

The rearrangement joins TRBV20-1 to TRBJ2-3, with D possibly matching TRBD2 (6 bases). The CDR3 has 18 amino acids. V dropped 0 bases and J dropped 9 bases, with 28 bases sitting between them. CDR1 is DFQATT and CDR2 is SNEGSKA in the germline V gene (reference sequence). CDR3 bases: TGCAGTGCTAGAGATCTGGCGTCGGGAGTGTCGACGGCCAGCACGCAGTATTTT. Its translation: CSARDLASGVSTASTQYF.

The V and J genes are TRBV27 and TRBJ2-7; a possible D gene is TRBD1 (7 bases). Germline CDR1 MNHEY, CDR2 SMNVEV (reference sequence). This CDR3 region has 14 residues. Trimming took off 6 bases at V and 11 bases at J, with 23 bases between the two ends. DNA for the CDR3: TGTGCCAGCAGCCCGACAGGGCCCCTTAGGAGGGAGTACTTC. This encodes CASSPTGPLRREYF.

The rearrangement uses TRBV7-9 and TRBJ2-1; D is uncertain. V lost 4 bases and J lost 10, with 11 bases in between. The CDR3 runs to 12 residues. CDR1 and CDR2 (germline): SEHNR, FQNEAQ (reference sequence). The CDR3 sequence: CASSSQNWEQFF. The CDR3 DNA reads as TGTGCCAGCAGCTCCCAAAACTGGGAGCAGTTCTTC. Full variable domain (missing parts from reference TRBV7-9 and TRBJ2-1): DTGVSQNPRHKITKRGQNVTFRCDPISEHNRLYWYRQTLGQGPEFLTYFQNEAQLEKSRLLSDRFSAERPKGSFSTLEIQRTEQGDSAMYLCASSSQNWEQFFGPGTRLTVL.

The chain is built from TRBV4-1 and TRBJ1-1; the D gene is possibly TRBD1 (6 bases). Germline values: CDR1 MGHRA, CDR2 YSYEKL. The CDR3 is 14 residues long. Trimming stripped 8 bases from V and 5 bases from J, with 18 bases between. CDR3 sequence (DNA): TGCGCCAGCTGTTCGTATGACAGGTCGACTGAAGCTTTCTTT. This encodes CASCSYDRSTEAFF.

The V and J genes are TRBV20-1 and TRBJ2-1; D perhaps matches TRBD1 (5 bases). V was trimmed by 6 bases and J by 8 bases, leaving 11 bases between them. CDR3 size: 11 residues. The V gene's germline CDR1 is DFQATT and CDR2 SNEGSKA (reference sequence). This CDR3 reads CSATDSHEQFF. Written as DNA, the CDR3 is TGCAGTGCGACCGACAGCCATGAGCAGTTCTTC.

In this sample, this clonotype turned up a few times. The chain joins TRBV20-1 to TRBJ2-5; TRBD2 matches at 12 bases. The J call is uncertain, as TRBJ2-7 better fits the DNA end. The CDR3 consists of 14 residues. The V gene's germline CDR1 is DFQATT and CDR2 SNEGSKA (reference sequence). In nucleotides, the CDR3 is TGCAGTGCTAGTCCCCTAGCGGGAGGGAACGAGCAGTACTTC. Translated: CSASPLAGGNEQYF.